A selection of T cell receptor beta chains follows, all from one sample in a study of blood T cell repertoires in COVID-19. Profiling relied on immunoSEQ multiplex PCR, and the TCRdb table lists in-frame clones only, not all of them. The sample consists of under 250,000 clones, 86% of them appearing once. Material for sequencing was peripheral blood. These receptor sequences come from a man in his fifties or sixties with COVID-19, enrolled during active disease. Each CDR3 is given with its conserved first and last residue. Each record gives: J gene, clone size, V gene, D gene, CDR3 protein, CDR3 DNA. A D gene is named only where the DNA matches it firmly. Clone size appears in some rows only: once, few, many, or a class for an expanded clone.

TRBJ1-5 | NA | TRBV11-2 | NA | CASSLGTSNQPQHF | TGTGCCAGCAGCTTAGGAACATCCAATCAGCCCCAGCATTTT
TRBJ1-3 | NA | TRBV2 | TRBD1 | CASSEAGQGYSAGNTIYF | TGTGCCAGCAGTGAAGCGGGACAGGGTTATTCGGCTGGAAACACCATATATTTT
TRBJ2-7 | NA | TRBV19 | TRBD2 | CASSPSGNPQQYF | TGTGCCAGTAGTCCTAGCGGGAACCCGCAGCAGTACTTC
TRBJ1-2 | NA | TRBV5-1 | NA | CASRPVPREANYGYTF | TGCGCCAGCAGACCAGTCCCCAGGGAAGCTAACTATGGCTACACCTTC
TRBJ1-2 | NA | TRBV2 | TRBD1 | CASSPGTGSYGYTF | TGTGCCAGCAGTCCCGGGACAGGGTCCTATGGCTACACCTTC
TRBJ1-6 | NA | TRBV6-5 | NA | CASTSNSGDSPLHF | TGTGCCAGCACGTCGAACTCGGGAGATTCACCCCTCCACTTT
TRBJ1-2 | once | TRBV5-4 | NA | CASSLANRQGRDYGYTF | TGTGCCAGCAGCTTGGCCAATCGGCAGGGAAGGGACTATGGCTACACCTTC
TRBJ1-2 | NA | TRBV5-4 | TRBD1 | CASSEQGTGGYTF | TGTGCCAGCAGCGAACAGGGGACCGGGGGCTACACCTTC
TRBJ2-7 | NA | TRBV5-1 | NA | CASSSTLGGSYEQYF | TGCGCCAGCAGCTCAACTCTAGGTGGGTCCTACGAGCAGTACTTC
TRBJ2-5 | NA | TRBV28 | NA | CASSARGGPQETQYF | TGTGCCAGCTCGGCGAGGGGGGGCCCCCAAGAGACCCAGTACTTC
TRBJ2-2 | NA | TRBV19 | NA | CASSISLGSGNTGELFF | TGTGCCAGTAGTATTTCTCTGGGTAGCGGAAACACCGGGGAGCTGTTTTTT
TRBJ1-6 | NA | TRBV3-1/TRBV3-2 | TRBD1 | CASSQGGTGVITLHF | TGTGCCAGCAGCCAAGGTGGGACAGGGGTAATCACCCTCCACTTT
TRBJ2-7 | NA | TRBV18 | NA | CASSPPSGSGYEQYF | TGTGCCAGCTCACCACCGTCCGGGAGCGGCTACGAGCAGTACTTC
TRBJ2-1 | NA | TRBV5-4 | NA | CASSLTLSSYNEQFF | TGTGCCAGCAGCTTGACTTTGAGCTCCTACAATGAGCAGTTCTTC
TRBJ2-7 | once | TRBV5-5 | NA | CASSLDRLREQYF | TGTGCCAGCAGCTTGGACAGGTTGAGGGAGCAGTACTTC
TRBJ1-3 | NA | TRBV12-5 | NA | CASGLVGADSTGNTIYF | TGTGCTAGTGGTTTGGTAGGTGCAGACTCAACTGGAAACACCATATATTTT
TRBJ2-1 | NA | TRBV3-1/TRBV3-2 | NA | CASSPDPFNEQFF | TGTGCCAGCAGCCCAGACCCTTTCAATGAGCAGTTCTTC
TRBJ2-5 | few | TRBV21-1 | NA | CASSRDCPGAETQYF | TGTGCCAGCAGCCGGGACTGTCCTGGGGCAGAGACCCAGTACTTC
TRBJ1-6 | NA | TRBV10-3 | NA | CASMPVESNSPLHF | TGTGCCTCCATGCCCGTAGAGTCCAATTCACCCCTCCACTTT
TRBJ2-7 | NA | TRBV6-6 | TRBD2 | CASKGLAGGEQYF | TGTGCCAGCAAGGGACTAGCGGGGGGCGAGCAGTACTTC
TRBJ2-7 | NA | TRBV5-4 | TRBD2 | CASSSDFGGGSYEQYF | TGTGCCAGCAGCTCAGACTTCGGGGGGGGGTCCTACGAGCAGTACTTC
TRBJ2-4 | once | TRBV19 | TRBD2 | CASSIEGTSGNIQYF | TGTGCCAGTAGTATAGAAGGGACTAGCGGGAACATTCAGTACTTC
TRBJ1-1 | NA | TRBV19 | TRBD1 | CASSIVPRQGSAFF | TGTGCCAGTAGTATAGTCCCGAGACAGGGATCAGCTTTCTTT
TRBJ1-2 | few | TRBV19 | TRBD1 | CASTADRDGYGYTF | TGTGCCAGTACTGCGGACAGGGATGGCTATGGCTACACCTTC
TRBJ2-7 | NA | TRBV7-2 | TRBD2 | CASSFTLADTYEQYF | TGTGCCAGCAGCTTCACCCTAGCGGACACCTACGAGCAGTACTTC
TRBJ2-7 | NA | TRBV2 | TRBD2 | CATGETSASYEQYF | TGTGCCACCGGGGAGACTAGCGCGTCCTACGAGCAGTACTTC
TRBJ2-1 | NA | TRBV18 | NA | CASSPGTQNNEQFF | TGTGCCAGCTCACCTGGGACTCAAAACAATGAGCAGTTCTTC
TRBJ1-5 | NA | TRBV9 | TRBD1 | CASSRTGDQPQHF | TGTGCCAGCAGTAGGACAGGGGATCAGCCCCAGCATTTT
TRBJ2-7 | NA | TRBV9 | NA | CASSPRGAQENEQYF | TGTGCCAGCAGCCCCCGGGGGGCTCAGGAGAACGAGCAGTACTTC
TRBJ1-5 | NA | TRBV28 | NA | CASSLARGNQPQHF | TGTGCCAGCAGTTTAGCCCGGGGTAATCAGCCCCAGCATTTT
TRBJ2-2 | NA | TRBV6-5 | NA | CASSYLTGELFF | TGTGCCAGCAGTTACCTCACCGGGGAGCTGTTTTTT
TRBJ1-6 | NA | TRBV25-1 | TRBD1 | CASSGTRTGNSPLHF | TGTGCCAGCAGTGGGACCCGGACAGGCAATTCACCCCTCCACTTT
TRBJ2-7 | NA | TRBV6-5 | TRBD1 | CASSYYRGSYEQYF | TGTGCCAGCAGTTACTACAGGGGGTCCTACGAGCAGTACTTC
TRBJ2-5 | NA | TRBV14 | NA | CASSHLRGSQETQYF | TGTGCCAGCAGCCACCTCCGAGGAAGCCAAGAGACCCAGTACTTC
TRBJ2-6 | NA | TRBV5-1 | TRBD1 | CASRDQGVVGANVLTF | TGCGCCAGCAGAGATCAGGGGGTGGTTGGGGCCAACGTCCTGACTTTC
TRBJ1-1 | NA | TRBV2 | TRBD1 | CASSGAQGGFF | TGTGCCAGCAGTGGCGCCCAGGGGGGATTTTTT
TRBJ1-6 | once | TRBV27 | NA | CASSLPYSPLHF | TGTGCCAGCAGTTTACCGTATTCACCCCTCCACTTT
TRBJ2-1 | few | TRBV18 | TRBD1 | CASSTGQGNEQFF | TGTGCCAGCTCAACGGGACAGGGTAATGAGCAGTTCTTC
TRBJ1-1 | NA | TRBV10-2 | NA | CASSRGDTEAFF | TGCGCCAGCAGTCGGGGGGACACTGAAGCTTTCTTT
TRBJ2-5 | NA | TRBV18 | NA | CASSPLTDQETQYF | TGTGCCAGCTCACCACTGACAGATCAAGAGACCCAGTACTTC
TRBJ2-6 | once | TRBV27 | NA | CASSLAYGSGANVLTF | TGTGCCAGCAGTTTAGCTTACGGCTCTGGGGCCAACGTCCTGACTTTC
TRBJ2-5 | NA | TRBV5-1 | TRBD1 | CASSLGTDFRETQYF | TGCGCCAGCAGCTTAGGGACAGACTTCCGAGAGACCCAGTACTTC
TRBJ2-2 | NA | TRBV7-6 | TRBD2 | CASSPSGRYDGELFF | TGTGCCAGCAGCCCTAGCGGGAGGTACGACGGGGAGCTGTTTTTT
TRBJ2-7 | NA | TRBV5-1 | TRBD2 | CASSGGTTEQYF | TGCGCCAGCAGTGGGGGGACTACCGAGCAGTACTTC
TRBJ2-2 | NA | TRBV9 | TRBD2 | CASSSRPGGAMTELFF | TGTGCCAGCAGCTCCCGGCCCGGGGGGGCAATGACAGAGCTGTTTTTT
TRBJ2-2 | many | TRBV4-3 | TRBD1 | CASSRERTGLWMGELFF | TGCGCCAGCAGCCGAGAGAGGACAGGGTTGTGGATGGGGGAGCTGTTTTTT
TRBJ1-2 | once | TRBV7-2 | TRBD1 | CASSLDRGVHYGYTF | TGTGCCAGCAGCCTCGACAGGGGAGTACACTATGGCTACACCTTC
TRBJ1-1 | NA | TRBV4-3 | NA | CASSQDLGEGAFF | TGCGCCAGCAGCCAAGATTTAGGGGAGGGGGCTTTCTTT
TRBJ1-6 | few | TRBV4-2 | NA | CASSQSPSTGSPLHF | TGTGCCAGCAGCCAAAGCCCCAGTACGGGGTCACCCCTCCACTTT
TRBJ1-2 | NA | TRBV20-1 | TRBD1 | CSATQGNGYTF | TGCAGTGCTACACAGGGGAATGGCTACACCTTC
TRBJ1-4 | NA | TRBV7-9 | TRBD1 | CASSLAQGGREKLFF | TGTGCCAGCAGCTTAGCGCAGGGGGGACGGGAAAAACTGTTTTTT
TRBJ2-7 | few | TRBV2 | TRBD2 | CASSVREVSSYEQYF | TGTGCCAGCAGTGTACGGGAGGTCTCCTCCTACGAGCAGTACTTC
TRBJ1-2 | NA | TRBV29-1 | NA | CSVEVGASSSRSYTF | TGCAGCGTTGAGGTGGGGGCGAGCTCCTCCCGGAGCTACACCTTC
TRBJ2-1 | NA | TRBV27 | TRBD2 | CASNNLAGTYNEQFF | TGTGCCAGCAACAACCTAGCGGGCACCTACAATGAGCAGTTCTTC
TRBJ1-2 | NA | TRBV19 | TRBD1 | CASSPETGGYGYTF | TGTGCCAGTAGTCCAGAGACAGGGGGCTATGGCTACACCTTC
TRBJ1-6 | NA | TRBV5-4 | NA | CASSLERGSHSPLHF | TGTGCCAGCAGCTTGGAAAGGGGCAGTCATTCACCCCTCCACTTT
TRBJ1-2 | NA | TRBV6-1 | NA | CASRVAGISLGYGYTF | TGTGCCAGCCGTGTCGCAGGGATTTCCCTTGGCTATGGCTACACCTTC
TRBJ1-4 | NA | TRBV25-1 | NA | CASSGNQGYNEKLFF | TGTGCCAGCAGTGGGAACCAGGGGTATAATGAAAAACTGTTTTTT
TRBJ2-7 | NA | TRBV5-1 | NA | CASSLDLQGYEQYF | TGCGCCAGCAGCTTGGATCTCCAGGGTTACGAGCAGTACTTC
TRBJ2-7 | NA | TRBV7-9 | NA | CASSLAPSAGNEQYF | TGTGCCAGCAGCTTAGCTCCTTCGGCAGGCAACGAGCAGTACTTC